This T cell receptor (beta chain) came from a study of control samples from healthy donors and cancer patients (dated by TCRdb to 2018 to 2021). Regarding this clone: The specificity of this receptor is unknown. One base away there is no much larger clone; base qualities are not given.

V was cut back by 2 bases and J by 6 bases, leaving a gap of 19 bases between them. From cysteine to phenylalanine, the CDR3 is 16 amino acids long. Just CDR3 DNA is preserved here, 48 bases in frame from base 1. Sequences SGHVS (CDR1) and FQNEAQ (CDR2) are obtained from the germline V gene. The method behind the library was the immunoSEQ multiplex PCR assay. Here the immuneACCESS table is served through TCRdb, limited to in-frame sequences with V and J called. Missing clones are a known gap in these copies; in checked studies unresolved V genes cover under half, and the rest lacks a known reason. The sample table shows around 140,000 clones, and 75% to 95% are seen once. The ten largest clones add up to over 6% of the sample.

The sequence joins TRBV7-8 to TRBJ1-2; matching of 6 bases hints at TRBD1 as the D gene. The origin of this receptor is a man aged 18 to 29 in good health. The sequenced material came from blood. In nucleotides, the sequence is TGTGCCAGCAGCTTATTCCGTCTTGGGGGGGCAGATGGCTACACCTTC. Translated, it reads CASSLFRLGGADGYTF.